The 19 T cell receptor beta chains below come from one sample, sequenced in a study of identical twins. Each CDR3 protein gets one entry after TCRdb re-called the 5' RACE reads with MiXCR. The data show around 1.7 million distinct CDR3 sequences, less than 35% seen once. Material: cord blood. Source of these receptors: a newborn girl in good health.

The chain is built from TRBV4-1 and TRBJ2-1; TRBD2 agrees at 8 bases. V trimming: 3 bases; J trimming: 4 bases; junction bases outside the gene matches: 14. Germline CDR1 MGHRA, CDR2 YSYEKL. The CDR3 is made up of 18 amino acids. The CDR3 sequence is CASSQGAAGEGVYNEQFF. The CDR3 DNA follows: TGCGCCAGCAGCCAGGGGGCAGCGGGAGAGGGGGTTTACAATGAGCAGTTCTTC.

This clonotype appeared a few times. The CDR3 nucleotides are TGTGCCAGCAGAAACGGACAGGGGGCTAACTATGGCTACACCTTC. Amino acids: CASRNGQGANYGYTF. The chain combines TRBV6-6 with TRBJ1-2; 10 bases are a match to TRBD1. J lost 0 bases, V lost 6 bases, and 4 bases had no gene match. The CDR3 loop spans 15 amino acids. The germline gives CDR1 MNHNY, CDR2 SVGAGI (reference sequence).

This clonotype has a handful of counts. This sequence may be a read error, since a much larger clone differs from it by one base. This chain joins TRBV6-1 and TRBJ1-2; no clear D gene. CDR1 and CDR2 (germline): MNHNS, SASEGT. Trimming removed 1 base at V and 4 bases at J, with 7 bases between. This CDR3 has 13 amino acids. This CDR3 reads CASSEGRVYGYTF. The DNA of the CDR3 is TGTGCCAGCAGTGAAGGGAGGGTCTATGGCTACACCTTC.

The gene calls are TRBV7-2 and TRBJ2-1, with 15 bases aligning to TRBD2. J gave up 6 bases and V 5 bases, and 5 bases lay outside the gene matches. From germline, CDR1 is SGHTA and CDR2 FQGNSA. The CDR3 spans 16 residues. The CDR3 region is CASSTRTSGGANEQFF. The DNA of the CDR3 is TGTGCCAGCAGCACCAGGACTAGCGGGGGGGCCAATGAGCAGTTCTTC.

The rearrangement links TRBV20-1 to TRBJ2-7; TRBD2 aligns across 7 bases. Germline V lookup: CDR1 DFQATT, CDR2 SNEGSKA (reference sequence). The CDR3 runs to 14 residues. With 1 base clipped from V and 0 bases from J, the junction kept 3 bases outside the gene matches. This CDR3 reads CSARVLADSYEQYF. The CDR3 region has the DNA TGCAGTGCTAGAGTTCTAGCGGACTCCTACGAGCAGTACTTC.

The DNA of the CDR3 is TGCAGTGCTTACCGCAGTGGGCAGCCCCAGCATTTT. Its protein product is CSAYRSGQPQHF. The J gene is TRBJ1-5, the V gene TRBV20-1; no definite D call. CDR3 length: 12 residues. The germline V gene encodes CDR1 DFQATT and CDR2 SNEGSKA (reference sequence). Trimming pared 5 bases from V and 7 bases from J, leaving 12 bases between.

V and J are TRBV10-3 and TRBJ2-3; 7 nucleotides match TRBD2. Per germline, CDR1 ENHRY and CDR2 SYGVKD. Germline trimming cut 5 bases from V and 6 bases from J; bases unmatched to any gene: 5. The CDR3 is 13 amino acids. The CDR3 loop reads CAISPGLRDTQYF. The CDR3 DNA sequence: TGTGCCATCAGTCCGGGACTAAGGGATACGCAGTATTTT.

This clonotype was detected a few times. V gene TRBV3-1 combines with J gene TRBJ2-3; 13 bases are a match to TRBD2. Germline CDR1 LGHDT, CDR2 YNNKEL (reference sequence). V lost 0 bases to trimming and J lost 0 bases; unmatched junction nucleotides: 6. This CDR3 has 19 amino acids. CDR3 protein: CASSQDPGLAGFSTDTQYF. The DNA of the CDR3 is TGTGCCAGCAGCCAAGATCCGGGACTAGCGGGGTTTAGCACAGATACGCAGTATTTT.

V usage is TRBV5-6 and J usage is TRBJ2-7; maybe TRBD2 (6 bases). V lost 6 bases and J 0 bases, leaving 10 bases between the germline ends. Per germline, CDR1 SGHDT and CDR2 YYEEEE. The CDR3 is 13 amino acids. Here the CDR3 DNA reads TGTGCCAGCACTAGCGACCTCTCCTACGAGCAGTACTTC. Translated: CASTSDLSYEQYF.

In the case of this clonotype: A read error is possible here, since a much larger clone lies one base away. This chain's CDR3 is CASSQDNSGTYEQFF. CDR3 in DNA: TGTGCCAGCAGCCAAGATAACAGCGGGACTTACGAGCAGTTCTTC. The rearrangement links TRBV14 to TRBJ2-1; TRBD2 aligns across 7 bases. The CDR3 has 15 residues. Germline assignment: CDR1 SGHDN and CDR2 FVKESK. Unmatched junction bases numbered 9, after V lost 0 bases and J lost 10 bases. The variable domain in full, with the rest retrieved from reference TRBV14 and TRBJ2-1, is EAGVTQFPSHSVIEKGQTVTLRCDPISGHDNLYWYRRVMGKEIKFLLHFVKESKQDESGMPNNRFLAERTGGTYSTLKVQPAELEDSGVYFCASSQDNSGTYEQFFGPGTRLTVL.

Concerning this clonotype itself: A junction end diverges from the germline sequence, so it may reflect a read error. This chain connects TRBV20-1 to TRBJ2-7; 10 nucleotides line up with TRBD2. This CDR3 is 17 amino acids long. Germline-derived CDR1 and CDR2 are DFQATT and SNEGSKA (reference sequence). CDR3 in DNA: TGCGGTGCTAGAGGTCAAGGCGGACTAGCGGATCACTACGAGCAGTACTTC. Protein sequence: CGARGQGGLADHYEQYF.

V gene TRBV4-2 combines with J gene TRBJ2-3; possibly TRBD2 for D (6 bases). This CDR3 has 15 amino acids. V lost 4 bases and J 1 base, leaving 12 bases between the germline ends. CDR1 is LGHNA and CDR2 is YNFKEQ in the germline V gene. For the CDR3, the DNA is TGTGCCAGCAGCCCCTTTGCGGGACGCACAGATACGCAGTATTTT. Protein: CASSPFAGRTDTQYF.

This clonotype appeared many times. The chain carries TRBV5-1 and TRBJ2-4, with D hard to call. The CDR3 has 15 residues. V lost 0 bases and J lost 1, with 8 bases in between. Germline CDR1 SGHRS, CDR2 YFSETQ. CDR3 coding DNA: TGCGCCAGCAGCTTGGAAGTGGTGGCCAAAAACATTCAGTACTTC. Translating gives CASSLEVVAKNIQYF.

The gene calls are TRBV10-3 and TRBJ2-7; D may be TRBD2 (5 bases). Trimming took 10 bases from V and 1 from J, leaving 8 bases between them. The CDR3 sequence is 11 residues long. Germline V gene lookup returns CDR1 ENHRY and CDR2 SYGVKD. CDR3 residues: CATGESYEQYF. In DNA, the CDR3 is TGTGCCACCGGGGAGTCCTACGAGCAGTACTTC.

V usage is TRBV5-8 and J usage is TRBJ2-1, with D possibly being TRBD1 (6 bases). There are 15 residues in the CDR3. V lost 9 bases, J lost 4 bases, and 20 bases lay in between. Germline V gene data show CDR1 as SGHTS and CDR2 as YDEGEE. The CDR3 is CATTRGGMRYNEQFF. For the CDR3, the DNA is TGTGCCACGACTCGTGGGGGCATGAGATACAATGAGCAGTTCTTC.

This clonotype was detected many times. The genes are TRBV5-1 and TRBJ2-1; D is unresolved. The ends were cut back, 3 bases at V and 7 bases at J, with 17 bases in the middle. Germline CDR1 reads SGHRS; CDR2 reads YFSETQ. There are 15 residues in the CDR3. CDR3 DNA: TGCGCCAGCAGCTGGAATAGTCCAAGTTGGAATGAGCAGTTCTTC. Translated, it gives CASSWNSPSWNEQFF.

The chain joins TRBV12-3 or TRBV12-4 to TRBJ1-1, with D maybe TRBD1 (5 bases). Trimming cost V 0 bases and J 5 bases, with 10 bases left between them. The CDR3 covers 14 residues. The CDR3 region has the DNA TGTGCCAGCAGTTTAGCGGAGGGGAGGACTGAAGCTTTCTTT. Translating gives CASSLAEGRTEAFF.

This clonotype was observed a few times. CDR3 sequence reads: CASSSYRQGAGYTF. The CDR3 coding sequence is TGCGCCAGCAGCTCTTACAGACAGGGGGCTGGCTACACCTTC. The chain couples TRBV4-1 to TRBJ1-2; 10 nucleotides match TRBD1. Germline V lookup: CDR1 MGHRA, CDR2 YSYEKL. V shed 5 bases and J 7 bases; nucleotides not matched to a gene: 7. CDR3 length: 14 amino acids.

This clonotype was seen at least ten times. The V gene is TRBV27, the J gene TRBJ1-2; D is undetermined. The germline CDR1 and CDR2 sequences are MNHEY and SMNVEV (reference sequence). This CDR3 has 14 residues. Trimming took 3 bases from V and 4 from J, leaving 12 bases between them. The CDR3 is CASSLEAGAYGYTF. The CDR3, as DNA: TGTGCCAGCAGTTTGGAAGCAGGTGCCTATGGCTACACCTTC.